This T cell receptor beta chain was documented in a study of blood T cell repertoires in COVID-19 (dated by TCRdb to 2019 to 2021). Study-level background: Collaborator samples came from the United States, Italy and Spain and covered acute and convalescent phases of COVID-19. The prospective study material was composed of cDNA or gDNA derived from T cells, B-cell-depleted T cells, or PBMCs. The dataset comprised deeply sampled blood TCRbeta repertoires from subjects exposed to, actively infected with, or recovered from COVID-19. The repertoires were released in a freely available public database intended as a resource for research on the immune response to SARS-CoV-2. Samples were obtained from the ongoing ImmuneRACE study (first 160 participants) and from some 1,300 subjects provided by 6 global collaborators. The sample metadata nearly always contained a de-identified subject ID, COVID-19 status, age in years and sex. Where available, HLA class I and class II types were obtained from metadata supplied by the sample provider rather than from assay-based typing.

TCRbeta CDR3 regions were amplified from genomic DNA by means of the immunoSEQ Assay, a bias-controlled multiplex PCR. In the paper's pipeline: Nucleated cell counts per sample were estimated from amplification of reference gene primers within the assay. Sequence reads were collapsed and filtered to measure the absolute abundance of every unique TCRbeta CDR3 rearrangement. For each sample, productive Simpson clonality was calculated by taking the square root of Simpson's diversity index across productive rearrangements. TCRdb took over this immuneACCESS table, retaining in-frame rearrangements with V and J assigned. Such tables are incomplete; in checked studies, under half of the missing clones stem from an unresolved V gene, and the remainder is unexplained. The D gene and trimming were derived from the DNA, and the V and J assignments and clone size from that table. This sample gives more than 250,000 clones in total; around 82% of them show up just once. Of the sample, roughly 8.6% is held by the ten largest clones.

Details on this clone: There is no known antigen for this receptor. It has no much larger one-base neighbor in the sample; base qualities were not kept.

General study outcomes and caveats: Clinical and demographic metadata were provided uncurated, with the amount varying by source and participant.

The CDR3 has 15 amino acids, counting the end cysteine and phenylalanine. The CDR3 DNA has 45 bases and is translated from base 1. Between the V and J ends, shortened by 1 base and 2 bases respectively, the junction contains 12 bases. CDR1 and CDR2, looked up from the germline V gene, are MGHRA and YSYEKL. Each collaborating institution followed its own protocols to collect whole blood in K2EDTA tubes. For TCRbeta analysis, collaborators shipped samples as frozen whole blood, isolated PBMCs, or DNA extracted from either of those sample types. This clonotype originated in a human donor in a cohort sampled during active COVID-19. Here the chain combines TRBV4-1 and TRBJ2-7; possibly the D gene is TRBD1, per 5 matching bases. Sequencing input: peripheral blood. The base sequence is TGCGCCAGCAGCCAAGCGTTCTCAGGGACCTACGAGCAGTACTTC. This yields the protein CASSQAFSGTYEQYF.